Following are 23 T cell receptor beta chains from one sample sequenced in a study of CD8 T cells in Susac syndrome. With random hexamers, reverse transcription was performed on roughly 0.5 to 1 ug of RNA. TCRdb called the immunoSEQ multiplex PCR reads again in MiXCR, with one record for every CDR3 protein. The table lists 150,000 to 200,000 distinct CDR3 sequences, about 95% of them singletons, with about 0.096% in the top ten. Sequences were obtained from CD4+ T cells from PBMCs. Receptors were obtained from a human donor with multiple sclerosis.

The J gene is TRBJ1-2, the V gene TRBV27, with TRBD1 identical over 9 bases. The CDR3 length is 16 residues. J lost 0 bases, V lost 4 bases, and 6 bases had no gene match. From germline, CDR1 is MNHEY and CDR2 SMNVEV (reference sequence). The CDR3 loop is CASSSSGDRANYGYTF. CDR3 coding DNA: TGTGCCAGCAGTTCGAGCGGGGACAGGGCTAACTATGGCTACACCTTC.

CDR3 bases: TGTGCCACCAGTGATCGTAGCGGGAGGTACTACAATGAGCAGTTCTTC. The encoded protein is CATSDRSGRYYNEQFF. The chain is built from TRBV24-1 and TRBJ2-1; TRBD2 agrees at 10 bases. After removal of 3 bases from V and 3 bases from J, the junction contained 4 bases not matched to a gene. The CDR3 has 16 residues. Germline-derived CDR1 and CDR2 are KGHDR and SFDVKD.

The rearrangement links TRBV3-1 to TRBJ2-5; TRBD2 matches 7 bases. V trimming: 3 bases; J trimming: 2 bases; junction bases outside the gene matches: 0. Germline-derived CDR1 and CDR2 are LGHDT and YNNKEL (reference sequence). CDR3 length equals 13 residues. CDR3 amino acids: CASSQRGQETQYF. DNA of the CDR3: TGTGCCAGCAGCCAGCGGGGGCAAGAGACCCAGTACTTC.

The chain couples TRBV9 to TRBJ1-1, with no clear D. Germline assignment: CDR1 SGDLS and CDR2 YYNGEE. Trimming removed 4 bases at V and 6 bases at J, with 13 bases between. The CDR3 is 13 amino acids. CDR3 in amino acids: CASSPEPGSEAFF. CDR3 sequence (DNA): TGTGCCAGCAGCCCCGAACCGGGTTCTGAAGCTTTCTTT.

V gene TRBV5-6 combines with J gene TRBJ2-1; 10 bases are shared with TRBD2. Germline CDR1 SGHDT, CDR2 YYEEEE. The CDR3 is 14 residues long. Trimming cost V 2 bases and J 8 bases; bases outside gene matches: 4. The CDR3 region has the DNA TGTGCCAGCAGCTTTCCTAGCGGGGGCTATGAGCAGTTCTTC. This translates into CASSFPSGGYEQFF.

The chain employs TRBV5-1 and TRBJ2-1; 8 bases match TRBD2. The J segment lost 8 bases and the V segment lost 4 bases, leaving 8 bases of the junction unmatched. The CDR3 runs to 14 residues. The germline gives CDR1 SGHRS, CDR2 YFSETQ. As DNA, the CDR3 is TGCGCCAGCAGCGCCGGGACTAGTTCCGATGAGCAGTTCTTC. Translation: CASSAGTSSDEQFF.

The chain employs TRBV29-1 and TRBJ2-3; 7 bases are a match to TRBD1. CDR3 length: 12 residues. Germline V gene data show CDR1 as SQVTM and CDR2 as ANQGSEA. J was trimmed by 2 bases and V by 6 bases; bases with no gene match: 2. Here the CDR3 DNA reads TGCAGCGTGGGGACAGTCACAGATACGCAGTATTTT. Its protein product is CSVGTVTDTQYF.

CDR3 in amino acids: CASSLVRQNYGYTF. The CDR3 nucleotides read TGTGCCAGCAGCTTAGTACGCCAAAACTATGGCTACACCTTC. The chain links TRBV7-2 to TRBJ1-2, with D unclear. Looked up from germline, CDR1 is SGHTA and CDR2 is FQGNSA. This CDR3 region has 14 residues. Trimming pared 1 base from V and 2 bases from J, leaving 8 bases between. Full variable domain (rest looked up from reference TRBV7-2 and TRBJ1-2): GAGVSQSPSNKVTEKGKDVELRCDPISGHTALYWYRQSLGQGLEFLIYFQGNSAPDKSGLPSDRFSAERTGGSVSTLTIQRTQQEDSAVYLCASSLVRQNYGYTFGSGTRLTVV.

Comments on this clonotype: A much bigger clone sits one base away, suggesting this may be a read error. The gene calls are TRBV21-1 and TRBJ2-5. TRBV21-1 is recorded as a pseudogene. The CDR3 contains 10 residues. CDR3 region: CASNQETQYF. CDR3 sequence (DNA): TGTGCCAGCAACCAAGAGACCCAGTACTTC.

This chain links TRBV12-3 or TRBV12-4 with TRBJ2-1; the D is unclear. Trimming cost V 5 bases and J 1 base, with 15 bases left between them. The CDR3 runs to 16 residues. CDR3 loop: CASSPSPSLSYNEQFF. As DNA, the CDR3 is TGTGCCAGCAGTCCAAGCCCGTCCCTGTCCTACAATGAGCAGTTCTTC.

The chain uses TRBV6-5 and TRBJ2-1; 7 bases map to TRBD1. Trimming at V came to 4 bases and at J to 14 bases, leaving 8 bases not matched to a gene. Germline lookup yields CDR1 MNHEY and CDR2 SVGAGI. CDR3 length equals 12 residues. The CDR3 loop is CASSSRTGLEFF. In DNA, the CDR3 is TGTGCCAGCAGTTCCCGGACAGGTTTGGAGTTCTTC.

The V call is TRBV9, the J call TRBJ1-2; D gene ambiguous. The CDR3 runs 14 residues. The germline gives CDR1 SGDLS, CDR2 YYNGEE. Trimming stripped 0 bases from V and 2 bases from J, with 8 bases between. This chain's CDR3 is CASSVGPQNYGYTF. DNA of the CDR3: TGTGCCAGCAGCGTAGGTCCGCAGAACTATGGCTACACCTTC. Full variable domain (rest looked up from reference TRBV9 and TRBJ1-2): DSGVTQTPKHLITATGQRVTLRCSPRSGDLSVYWYQQSLDQGLQFLIQYYNGEERAKGNILERFSAQQFPDLHSELNLSSLELGDSALYFCASSVGPQNYGYTFGSGTRLTVV.

J is TRBJ2-2 and V is TRBV30, with D maybe TRBD2 (5 bases). Germline CDR1 GTSNPN, CDR2 SVGIG (reference sequence). The CDR3 contains 13 residues. Trimming shortened V by 5 bases and J by 0 bases, and 7 bases separated the two germline ends. The CDR3 nucleotides read TGTGCCTGGCGGGATTCGAACACCGGGGAGCTGTTTTTT. It is translated as CAWRDSNTGELFF.

V and J are TRBV29-1 and TRBJ1-2; D is ambiguous. CDR3 length: 12 residues. Trimming stripped 6 bases from V and 0 bases from J, with 8 bases between. The V gene's germline CDR1 is SQVTM and CDR2 ANQGSEA. This CDR3 is CSVAGSNYGYTF. The CDR3 nucleotides read TGCAGCGTCGCCGGATCTAACTATGGCTACACCTTC. The variable domain in full, completed from reference TRBV29-1 and TRBJ1-2, reads SAVISQKPSRDICQRGTSLTIQCQVDSQVTMMFWYRQQPGQSLTLIATANQGSEATYESGFVIDKFPISRPNLTFSTLTVSNMSPEDSSIYLCSVAGSNYGYTFGSGTRLTVV.

The genes are TRBV19 and TRBJ2-3; D assignment may be TRBD1 or TRBD2 (6 bases each). CDR1 LNHDA and CDR2 SQIVND come from the germline V gene (reference sequence). CDR3 length: 13 residues. The V end was cut by 6 bases, the J end by 3 bases, with 10 bases between. The CDR3 spells CASRTGLTDTQYF. The CDR3 bases are TGTGCCAGTAGGACAGGACTAACAGATACGCAGTATTTT.

This clonotype appeared once. V usage is TRBV12-3 or TRBV12-4 and J usage is TRBJ2-3; D unresolved. Trimming stripped 8 bases from V and 2 bases from J, with 11 bases between. There are 13 residues in the CDR3. The CDR3 region is CASVPEATDTQYF. The CDR3 region has the DNA TGTGCCAGCGTCCCCGAGGCCACAGATACGCAGTATTTT.

The chain uses TRBV23-1 and TRBJ2-7; 9 bases line up with TRBD1. TRBV23-1 is an ORF; its function is uncertain. The V gene end was trimmed by 2 bases and the J gene end by 5 bases; junction bases not matched to a gene: 7. This CDR3 region has 15 residues. CDR3 nucleotides: TGCGCCAGCAGTCAAACCGGGACAGGGTCCCACGAGCAGTACTTC. This codes for CASSQTGTGSHEQYF.

The chain combines TRBV29-1 with TRBJ1-2, with a possible D match to TRBD1 (5 bases). The CDR3 covers 11 residues. Germline V gene sequence: CDR1 SQVTM, CDR2 ANQGSEA. CDR3 DNA sequence: TGCATCAGTCAGGGCAACTATGGCTACACCTTC. Amino acid sequence: CISQGNYGYTF.

CDR3 bases: TGTGCCACCACCACCCCGGGAGGCACTGAAGCTTTCTTT. Translating it yields CATTTPGGTEAFF. This sequence joins TRBV15 and TRBJ1-1; D not resolved. With 7 bases removed from V and 4 bases from J, the gap between germline ends came to 13 bases. Germline CDR1 and CDR2: LNHNV and YYDKDF (reference sequence). CDR3 length equals 13 residues.

For the CDR3, the DNA is TGCAGCGTTCCGGGACAGGAAAATTACAATGAGCAGTTCTTC. This gives the protein CSVPGQENYNEQFF. This sequence joins TRBV29-1 and TRBJ2-1; 8 bases are a match to TRBD1. The CDR3 is 14 residues long. Germline loops: CDR1 SQVTM, CDR2 ANQGSEA. Unmatched junction bases numbered 7, after V lost 5 bases and J lost 4 bases.

This chain joins TRBV7-3 and TRBJ1-1, with a weak D call TRBD1 (5 bases). With 5 bases removed from V and 0 bases from J, the gap between germline ends came to 13 bases. The CDR3 is 15 amino acids. CDR1 and CDR2 from the germline V gene are SGHTA and FQGTGA. Here the CDR3 reads CASSVGTSMNTEAFF. The CDR3 nucleotides read TGTGCCAGCAGCGTAGGGACGTCCATGAACACTGAAGCTTTCTTT.

The CDR3 spells CASSPSGVPVTDTQYF. In nucleotides, the CDR3 is TGTGCCAGCAGTCCTTCGGGAGTCCCCGTCACAGATACGCAGTATTTT. V gene TRBV12-3 or TRBV12-4 combines with J gene TRBJ2-3; D may be TRBD2 (6 bases). The ends were cut back, 5 bases at V and 2 bases at J, with 17 bases in the middle. The CDR3 sequence is 16 residues long.

This chain joins TRBV12-2 and TRBJ1-6; TRBD1 is taken as the D call from the table, unchecked against the DNA. TRBV12-2 is an annotated pseudogene. This CDR3 is 11 amino acids long. CDR3 sequence: CASRLWDSRHF. In DNA form, the CDR3 reads TGTGCAAGTCGCTTATGGGACAGTCGCCACTTT.